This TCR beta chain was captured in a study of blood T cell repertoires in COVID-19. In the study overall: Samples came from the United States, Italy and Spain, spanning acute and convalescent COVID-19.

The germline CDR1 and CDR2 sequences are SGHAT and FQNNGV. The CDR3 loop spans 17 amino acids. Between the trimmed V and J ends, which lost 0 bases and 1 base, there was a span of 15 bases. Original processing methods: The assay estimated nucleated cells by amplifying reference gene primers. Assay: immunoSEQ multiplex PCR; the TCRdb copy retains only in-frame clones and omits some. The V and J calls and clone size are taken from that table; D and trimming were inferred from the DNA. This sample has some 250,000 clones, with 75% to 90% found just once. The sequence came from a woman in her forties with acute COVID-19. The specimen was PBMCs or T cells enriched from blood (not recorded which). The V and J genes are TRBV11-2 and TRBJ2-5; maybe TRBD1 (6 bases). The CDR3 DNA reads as TGTGCCAGCAGCTTAGATGTCTCTGGCAGGGGCCAAGAGACCCAGTACTTC. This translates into CASSLDVSGRGQETQYF.